What follows are 25 T cell receptor beta chains derived from one specimen sequenced in a study of shared clonotypes between healthy human individuals. Repertoires were generated with immunoSEQ multiplex PCR, while TCRdb's copy carries only in-frame clones and drops some. Here the sample spans 850,000 to 1,100,000 clones, about 80% being singletons. The specimen sequenced was memory CD4+ T cells from PBMCs. As to subset: CD45RA-negative fraction. The source is a man aged 18 to 29 in good health. Some clones in this sample may be carry-over from other donors' samples.

V is TRBV5-1 and J is TRBJ2-7; 13 nucleotides agree with TRBD2. The V and J ends lost 3 bases and 5 bases, in that order; junction bases with no gene match: 8. The CDR3 is made up of 16 amino acids. Germline V gene data show CDR1 as SGHRS and CDR2 as YFSETQ. The CDR3 is CASSWRTSGSSNEQYF. The CDR3 DNA sequence: TGCGCCAGCAGCTGGAGGACTAGCGGGAGTTCAAACGAGCAGTACTTC.

The V and J genes are TRBV15 and TRBJ2-5; TRBD2 matches 7 bases. The CDR3 length is 17 residues. Germline loops: CDR1 LNHNV, CDR2 YYDKDF (reference sequence). J was trimmed by 2 bases and V by 0 bases; bases with no gene match: 9. The CDR3 spells CATSRDRTGGAQETQYF. The CDR3 coding sequence is TGTGCCACCAGCAGAGATCGTACGGGGGGAGCGCAAGAGACCCAGTACTTC.

This clone has just a few counts. The chain couples TRBV25-1 to TRBJ2-2; a weak D match, TRBD1 (6 bases). Germline CDR1 and CDR2: MGHDK and SYGVNS. The CDR3 spans 16 residues. Trimming took off 4 bases at V and 1 base at J, with 13 bases between the two ends. This CDR3 reads CASSVRQGLNTGELFF. The CDR3 DNA reads as TGTGCCAGCAGTGTTCGGCAGGGGTTGAACACCGGGGAGCTGTTTTTT.

The V gene is TRBV2, the J gene TRBJ2-1; 9 bases fit TRBD2. Germline CDR1 reads SNHLY; CDR2 reads FYNNEI. The CDR3 length is 15 residues. V gave up 6 bases and J gave up 1 base; unmatched junction bases: 4. In DNA, the CDR3 is TGTGCCAGCAGGGAACTAGCGGGTTCCTACAATGAGCAGTTCTTC. Its translation is CASRELAGSYNEQFF.

The V and J genes are TRBV11-3 and TRBJ1-1; D gene ambiguous. CDR1 is SGHNT, CDR2 YENEEA, per germline. The CDR3 is 13 amino acids. Trimming removed 2 bases from V and 3 bases from J, with 7 bases in between. The DNA for the CDR3 is TGTGCCAGCAGCTTACTCGGAGACACTGAAGCTTTCTTT. The encoded protein is CASSLLGDTEAFF.

The V call is TRBV20-1, the J call TRBJ2-1; D not certain. The CDR3 runs to 9 residues. CDR1 DFQATT and CDR2 SNEGSKA come from the germline V gene (reference sequence). Deletions cut 7 bases from V and 10 bases from J, with 8 bases between. The CDR3 DNA follows: TGCAGTGACAGCCCCGAGCAGTTCTTC. Protein product: CSDSPEQFF.

This clone came up a few times. The chain recombines TRBV11-3 with TRBJ1-4, with D perhaps matching TRBD1 (6 bases). The CDR3 loop spans 15 amino acids. Trimming pared 5 bases from V and 4 bases from J, leaving 14 bases between. Germline lookup yields CDR1 SGHNT and CDR2 YENEEA. In nucleotides, the CDR3 is TGTGCCAGCAGCCCCTGGGGGGCCTGTAATGAAAAACTGTTTTTT. This encodes CASSPWGACNEKLFF.

The V gene is TRBV9, the J gene TRBJ2-5; D possibly corresponds to TRBD2 (5 bases). V lost 3 bases, J lost 3 bases, and 12 bases lay in between. This CDR3 comprises 14 residues. Per germline, CDR1 SGDLS and CDR2 YYNGEE. CDR3 protein: CASSARAGEETQYF. The CDR3 DNA follows: TGTGCCAGCAGCGCCCGGGCGGGCGAAGAGACCCAGTACTTC.

This rearrangement joins TRBV30 to TRBJ2-1; 15 bases are a match to TRBD2. Germline CDR1 reads GTSNPN; CDR2 reads SVGIG (reference sequence). The CDR3 has 16 amino acids. The trim removed 3 bases at V and 7 bases at J, leaving 7 bases unmatched. For the CDR3, the DNA is TGTGCCTGGAGCTCTCCCGGGACTAGCGGGAGGAATGAGCAGTTCTTC. Its translation: CAWSSPGTSGRNEQFF.

This clone came up many times. The chain combines TRBV28 with TRBJ1-4; TRBD1 matches at 8 bases. The CDR3 has 14 residues. Germline assignment: CDR1 MDHEN and CDR2 SYDVKM. After removal of 7 bases from V and 8 bases from J, the junction contained 9 bases not matched to a gene. CDR3: CASTARGRREKLFF. The CDR3 region has the DNA TGTGCCAGCACCGCCAGGGGGCGTCGAGAAAAACTGTTTTTT.

The chain carries TRBV2 and TRBJ1-6, with D uncertain. This CDR3 contains 11 residues. Trimming took 2 bases from V and 7 from J, leaving 0 bases between them. Germline CDR1 is SNHLY and CDR2 is FYNNEI. CDR3 sequence: CASSENSPLHF. The CDR3 DNA reads as TGTGCCAGCAGTGAAAATTCACCCCTCCACTTT.

The CDR3 bases are TGCGCCAGCAGCCCGAAAGAACAGGGGTGGGCCTACAATGAGCAGTTCTTC. Translated: CASSPKEQGWAYNEQFF. This chain joins TRBV5-1 and TRBJ2-1; 7 nucleotides match TRBD1. The V segment lost 4 bases and the J segment 2 bases; nucleotides outside the gene matches: 12. The CDR3 covers 17 residues. Per germline, CDR1 SGHRS and CDR2 YFSETQ.

This clone occurred once. The J gene is TRBJ1-1, the V gene TRBV5-1; possibly TRBD1 for D (5 bases). CDR3 length equals 12 residues. V lost 5 bases to trimming and J lost 5 bases, with 10 bases between them. Germline V lookup: CDR1 SGHRS, CDR2 YFSETQ. For the CDR3, the DNA is TGCGCCAGCAGTTATCGGGGGACTGAAGCTTTCTTT. It is translated as CASSYRGTEAFF. Looking up the rest from reference TRBV5-1 and TRBJ1-1 gives the full variable domain: KAGVTQTPRYLIKTRGQQVTLSCSPISGHRSVSWYQQTPGQGLQFLFEYFSETQRNKGNFPGRFSGRQFSNSRSEMNVSTLELGDSALYLCASSYRGTEAFFGQGTRLTVV.

Of note for this clone: The same CDR3 can be traced to other DNA sequences in this sample. This chain uses TRBV5-1 with TRBJ1-2, with 7 bases matching TRBD1. The V segment lost 0 bases and the J segment 2 bases; nucleotides outside the gene matches: 1. The germline CDR1 and CDR2 sequences are SGHRS and YFSETQ. The CDR3 loop spans 14 amino acids. CDR3 loop: CASSLVQGNYGYTF. DNA of the CDR3: TGCGCCAGCAGCTTGGTACAGGGGAACTATGGCTACACCTTC.

This clone occurred a few times. This chain joins TRBV5-1 and TRBJ2-2; 8 nucleotides align to TRBD2. Germline CDR1 SGHRS, CDR2 YFSETQ. The CDR3 spans 15 residues. V lost 0 bases to trimming and J lost 6 bases; unmatched junction nucleotides: 4. The CDR3 nucleotides read TGCGCCAGCAGCTTGGTAGCGGGAAAGGCCGGGGAGCTGTTTTTT. It specifies CASSLVAGKAGELFF.

The rearrangement joins TRBV7-2 to TRBJ1-1, with D possibly being TRBD1 (5 bases). The CDR3 sequence is 14 residues long. The V end was cut by 2 bases, the J end by 11 bases, with 18 bases between. Germline V gene lookup returns CDR1 SGHTA and CDR2 FQGNSA. The CDR3 DNA sequence: TGTGCCAGCAGCTTACAGCGGGTTGGGGCGGAGGCTTTCTTT. Translated, it gives CASSLQRVGAEAFF.

Concerning this clone itself: Other DNA sequences in this sample translate to the same CDR3. CDR3 DNA sequence: TGTGCCAGCAGTCCCCAGGACAGGGGAGGAGGCTACACCTTC. The encoded protein is CASSPQDRGGGYTF. The genes are TRBV28 and TRBJ1-2, with 9 bases identical to TRBD1. With V trimmed by 5 bases and J by 8 bases, 9 bases remained unmatched. Germline V gene lookup returns CDR1 MDHEN and CDR2 SYDVKM. This CDR3 spans 14 amino acids.

V and J are TRBV19 and TRBJ1-1; D gene unclear. This CDR3 contains 19 residues. Germline V gene data show CDR1 as LNHDA and CDR2 as SQIVND (reference sequence). Trimming took 5 bases from V and 4 from J, leaving 29 bases between them. CDR3 sequence (DNA): TGTGCCAGTAGTCATTCCCAATACACCCTAAGGGTACTGGGCACTGAAGCTTTCTTT. Amino acids: CASSHSQYTLRVLGTEAFF.

This clone occurred once. This chain links TRBV28 with TRBJ1-5, with D possibly matching TRBD1 (5 bases). This CDR3 has 14 amino acids. CDR1 and CDR2 from the germline V gene are MDHEN and SYDVKM. The V and J ends lost 6 bases and 2 bases respectively, with 11 bases between them. CDR3 in DNA: TGTGCCAGCAGCAATGGGGGGGGCAATCAGCCCCAGCATTTT. Protein product: CASSNGGGNQPQHF. The full variable domain, in which reference TRBV28 and TRBJ1-5 provide the parts outside the CDR3, is DVKVTQSSRYLVKRTGEKVFLECVQDMDHENMFWYRQDPGLGLRLIYFSYDVKMKEKGDIPEGYSVSREKKERFSLILESASTNQTSMYLCASSNGGGNQPQHFGDGTRLSIL.

In its sample, this clone was seen a few times. This chain uses TRBV27 with TRBJ2-5; 10 nucleotides line up with TRBD1. Germline lookup yields CDR1 MNHEY and CDR2 SMNVEV (reference sequence). This CDR3 contains 14 residues. J was trimmed by 5 bases and V by 5 bases; bases with no gene match: 5. Here the CDR3 reads CASSLGQGFETQYF. CDR3 nucleotides: TGTGCCAGCAGTCTGGGACAGGGGTTCGAGACCCAGTACTTC.

The CDR3 nucleotides are TGTGCCAGCAGTAGAGCGGGAGGGATCACAGATACGCAGTATTTT. As protein: CASSRAGGITDTQYF. The rearrangement joins TRBV27 to TRBJ2-3, with 10 bases fitting TRBD2. Germline CDR1 reads MNHEY; CDR2 reads SMNVEV (reference sequence). The CDR3 covers 15 residues. With V trimmed by 5 bases and J by 2 bases, 4 bases remained unmatched.

This clone was detected once. The J gene is TRBJ2-3, the V gene TRBV19; 8 bases align to TRBD1. J gave up 6 bases and V 8 bases, and 4 bases lay outside the gene matches. The CDR3 is 12 residues long. Germline CDR1 is LNHDA and CDR2 is SQIVND (reference sequence). CDR3 in DNA: TGTGCCAGTGGACAGGGTTTGGATACGCAGTATTTT. Translated: CASGQGLDTQYF.

A remark on this clone: Other DNA variants within this sample encode the same CDR3. The chain carries TRBV9 and TRBJ2-2; 16 bases agree with TRBD2. The J segment lost 4 bases and the V segment lost 2 bases, leaving 5 bases of the junction unmatched. The germline CDR1 and CDR2 sequences are SGDLS and YYNGEE. This CDR3 spans 18 amino acids. The CDR3 DNA reads as TGTGCCAGCAGCGTGGGACTAGCGGGAGGGCCGGGCACCGGGGAGCTGTTTTTT. Residues: CASSVGLAGGPGTGELFF. The variable domain in full, completed from reference TRBV9 and TRBJ2-2, reads DSGVTQTPKHLITATGQRVTLRCSPRSGDLSVYWYQQSLDQGLQFLIQYYNGEERAKGNILERFSAQQFPDLHSELNLSSLELGDSALYFCASSVGLAGGPGTGELFFGEGSRLTVL.

This clone was picked up many times. The chain recombines TRBV7-6 with TRBJ1-2, with no clear D. With 1 base removed from V and 3 bases from J, the gap between germline ends came to 6 bases. Germline lookup yields CDR1 SGHVS and CDR2 FNYEAQ. CDR3 length: 13 residues. CDR3 DNA sequence: TGTGCCAGCAGCTTAGGTGGGGACTATGGCTACACCTTC. Its protein is CASSLGGDYGYTF.

V usage is TRBV5-1 and J usage is TRBJ2-1; D is unclear. In germline, CDR1 is SGHRS, CDR2 YFSETQ. V lost 2 bases to trimming and J lost 9 bases, with 6 bases between them. The CDR3 consists of 11 residues. CDR3 sequence: CASSFAFEQFF. As DNA, the CDR3 is TGCGCCAGCAGCTTCGCGTTTGAGCAGTTCTTC.